The 29 T cell receptor beta chains given below trace back to one sample, sequenced in a study of monozygotic twins with inflammatory bowel disease. TCRdb re-called the 5' RACE reads; one entry per CDR3 protein, DNA not given. Seen in this sample are 350,000 to 500,000 distinct CDR3 sequences; the ten most common clones hold roughly 2.3%. The sample consisted of blood. These receptors came from a human donor with ulcerative colitis or Crohn's disease, or a healthy co-twin of an affected twin (not recorded which).

The rearrangement links TRBV12-3 or TRBV12-4 to TRBJ1-1; absent DNA, TCRdb's TRBD1 call cannot be checked. The CDR3 totals 14 residues. CDR3 in amino acids: CASSIVRGHTEAFF.

The rearrangement links TRBV5-1 to TRBJ1-1; TCRdb gives TRBD1 as the D gene, but with no DNA this cannot be confirmed. Germline V gene lookup returns CDR1 SGHRS and CDR2 YFSETQ. The CDR3 contains 14 residues. CDR3 residues: CASWSGVMNTEAFF.

This chain joins TRBV7-9 and TRBJ2-2; TCRdb indicates TRBD1, and absent DNA this call remains unverified. This CDR3 spans 16 amino acids. Germline CDR1 and CDR2: SEHNR and FQNEAQ (reference sequence). CDR3: CASSSRDRGWAGELFF.

The V gene is TRBV5-1, the J gene TRBJ2-1. This CDR3 spans 12 amino acids. Germline CDR1 SGHRS, CDR2 YFSETQ. CDR3 in amino acids: CASSLFLNEQFF.

V usage is TRBV5-1 and J usage is TRBJ2-2; there is no DNA to check the TCRdb D call of TRBD1. Germline V gene lookup returns CDR1 SGHRS and CDR2 YFSETQ. The CDR3 runs 18 residues. CDR3 residues: CASSLLTGQGPVTGELFF.

This chain joins TRBV5-5 and TRBJ1-5. This CDR3 is 15 amino acids long. CDR1 and CDR2 (germline): SGHKS, YYEKEE (reference sequence). This CDR3 is CASSLGTVSNQPQHF.

The chain combines TRBV24-1 with TRBJ2-1; TCRdb designates TRBD2, a call that cannot be tested without DNA. Germline-derived CDR1 and CDR2 are KGHDR and SFDVKD. The CDR3 extends over 16 amino acids. The CDR3 spells CATSDFSGRSDNEQFF.

The chain links TRBV5-5 to TRBJ2-2. CDR1 SGHKS and CDR2 YYEKEE come from the germline V gene (reference sequence). This CDR3 comprises 13 residues. The CDR3 region is CASSSVSAGELFF.

This chain links TRBV6-6 with TRBJ1-1; TCRdb outputs TRBD1, but without DNA this stays unchecked. Germline V gene sequence: CDR1 MNHNY, CDR2 SVGAGI (reference sequence). The CDR3 contains 14 residues. CDR3 residues: CASSYGRGFTEAFF.

The V gene is TRBV2, the J gene TRBJ2-7. This CDR3 contains 12 residues. CDR1 is SNHLY and CDR2 is FYNNEI in the germline V gene. CDR3 protein: CASSEHFYEQYF.

The chain combines TRBV18 with TRBJ2-1. Germline CDR1 KGHSH, CDR2 LQKENI. This CDR3 contains 16 residues. This CDR3 reads CASSLDPGALYNEQFF.

The CDR3 reads CASSPGGLREAYNEQFF. The gene calls are TRBV11-2 and TRBJ2-1; absent DNA, TCRdb's TRBD1 call cannot be checked. The V gene's germline CDR1 is SGHAT and CDR2 FQNNGV. This CDR3 has 17 residues.

The gene calls are TRBV19 and TRBJ2-7; as DNA is missing, the TRBD1 call by TCRdb cannot be tested. CDR1 is LNHDA, CDR2 SQIVND, per germline (reference sequence). This CDR3 is built from 16 residues. Here the CDR3 reads CASSTGNSDSSYEQYF.

The chain couples TRBV10-3 to TRBJ2-7; lacking DNA, the TRBD1 call made by TCRdb goes unchecked. CDR3 length: 14 residues. Germline V gene sequence: CDR1 ENHRY, CDR2 SYGVKD. CDR3 in amino acids: CAISEGQGSYEQYF.

The V call is TRBV5-1, the J call TRBJ1-1; TCRdb's D call, TRBD1, is unchecked because there is no DNA. From germline, CDR1 is SGHRS and CDR2 YFSETQ. The CDR3 covers 15 residues. CDR3 loop: CASSQKQGIGTEAFF.

V usage is TRBV20-1 and J usage is TRBJ2-5; absent DNA, TCRdb's TRBD1 call cannot be checked. In germline, CDR1 is DFQATT, CDR2 SNEGSKA (reference sequence). The CDR3 totals 13 residues. This CDR3 reads CSAPLGSAETQYF.

This rearrangement joins TRBV19 to TRBJ2-1. Germline CDR1 and CDR2: LNHDA and SQIVND (reference sequence). The CDR3 contains 14 residues. The CDR3 region is CASSVAPTYNEQFF.

The CDR3 sequence is CASSFSGQTTGELFF. The rearrangement uses TRBV11-2 and TRBJ2-2; the D gene TCRdb calls, TRBD1, cannot be checked with no DNA. Germline V gene lookup returns CDR1 SGHAT and CDR2 FQNNGV. CDR3 size: 15 residues.

The rearrangement links TRBV20-1 to TRBJ2-1; as DNA is missing, the TRBD2 call by TCRdb cannot be tested. The CDR3 spans 15 residues. CDR1 DFQATT and CDR2 SNEGSKA come from the germline V gene (reference sequence). The CDR3 is CSAPPTSGRIYEQFF.

The gene calls are TRBV29-1 and TRBJ2-1. The germline V gene has CDR1 SQVTM and CDR2 ANQGSEA. This CDR3 spans 14 amino acids. The chain's CDR3 is CSVDRSSSYNEQFF.

The rearrangement joins TRBV6-2 or TRBV6-3 to TRBJ1-1. Germline V gene lookup returns CDR1 MNHEY and CDR2 SVGEGT. The CDR3 extends over 13 amino acids. CDR3 region: CASSYSGPTEAFF.

The chain employs TRBV6-2 or TRBV6-3 and TRBJ2-7; there is no DNA to check the TCRdb D call of TRBD1. CDR3 size: 12 residues. Germline CDR1 reads MNHEY; CDR2 reads SVGEGT. CDR3 protein: CASSQGFHEQYF.

The chain uses TRBV4-1 and TRBJ1-2. Germline V gene sequence: CDR1 MGHRA, CDR2 YSYEKL. The CDR3 sequence is 15 residues long. CDR3 protein: CASSPDGLKREGYTF.

The gene calls are TRBV30 and TRBJ2-5; TCRdb lists TRBD1, though no DNA is available to test this call. Germline V gene lookup returns CDR1 GTSNPN and CDR2 SVGIG (reference sequence). This CDR3 is built from 15 residues. Here the CDR3 reads CAWSGQGVGRETQYF.

The rearrangement uses TRBV5-4 and TRBJ2-3; no DNA is available, so the TRBD1 call from TCRdb remains unchecked. Germline CDR1 SGHNT, CDR2 YYREEE (reference sequence). The CDR3 has 15 residues. CDR3 residues: CATERTGGGTDTQYF.

The V and J genes are TRBV28 and TRBJ2-5; checking the TCRdb D call of TRBD2 is not possible without DNA. Germline assignment: CDR1 MDHEN and CDR2 SYDVKM. This CDR3 comprises 15 residues. The CDR3: CASSLGSQSAETQYF.

The chain employs TRBV10-3 and TRBJ2-2; TCRdb reports TRBD2, a call that lacks DNA to check it against. This CDR3 has 16 amino acids. Per the germline V gene, CDR1 is ENHRY and CDR2 is SYGVKD. CDR3 sequence: CAISERLASNTGELFF.

This rearrangement joins TRBV27 to TRBJ1-1; there is no DNA to check the TCRdb D call of TRBD1. The CDR3 is 15 amino acids. Germline values: CDR1 MNHEY, CDR2 SMNVEV (reference sequence). The CDR3 here is CASSLVQSGGTEAFF.

V gene TRBV18 combines with J gene TRBJ1-2. In germline, CDR1 is KGHSH, CDR2 LQKENI. The CDR3 spans 14 residues. This CDR3 reads CASSPGSGNYGYTF.